Listed below are T cell receptor beta chains from one sample, sequenced in a study of CD8+ T cells in alopecia areata. Profiling relied on immunoSEQ multiplex PCR, and the TCRdb table lists in-frame clones only, not all of them. The profile shows approximately 150,000 clones, around 58% of them singletons. The source material was CD4+ T cells sorted from blood, sampled between weeks 55 and 65, from a patient treated with tofacitinib. The source is a human donor with alopecia areata. Each CDR3 is given with its conserved first and last residue. The order of the fields is D gene, J gene, clone size, V gene, CDR3 DNA, CDR3 protein. A D gene is named only where the DNA matches it firmly. Size tells how often a clone was seen (once, few, many) or the class of an expanded clone, and some rows leave it out.

D: NA
J: TRBJ2-7
size: NA
V: TRBV7-2
DNA: TGTGCCAGCAGCTTAGCAGTCGAGCAGTACTTC
CDR3: CASSLAVEQYF

D: NA
J: TRBJ1-1
size: NA
V: TRBV30
DNA: TGTGCCTGGAGTACCGCTGAAGCTTTCTTT
CDR3: CAWSTAEAFF

D: NA
J: TRBJ2-3
size: NA
V: TRBV29-1
DNA: TGCAGCGTACGACGACCGTACACAGATACGCAGTATTTT
CDR3: CSVRRPYTDTQYF

D: NA
J: TRBJ2-5
size: once
V: TRBV6-6
DNA: TGTGCCAGCAGTTACACGTGGACGGACCAAGAGACCCAGTACTTC
CDR3: CASSYTWTDQETQYF

D: NA
J: TRBJ2-3
size: NA
V: TRBV6-5
DNA: TGTGCCAGCAGTTATCGGGGTGGGGTCACAGATACGCAGTATTTT
CDR3: CASSYRGGVTDTQYF

D: TRBD1
J: TRBJ1-2
size: NA
V: TRBV19
DNA: TGTGCCAGTAGTCCTACAGGGGGCCACGATGGCTACACCTTC
CDR3: CASSPTGGHDGYTF

D: NA
J: TRBJ1-5
size: NA
V: TRBV5-1
DNA: TGCGCCAGCAGCTTGGGAGTTAGTGACAATCAGCCCCAGCATTTT
CDR3: CASSLGVSDNQPQHF

D: NA
J: TRBJ1-2
size: NA
V: TRBV30
DNA: TGTGCCCAAGTGGCCCACCAACTCTATGGCTACACCTTC
CDR3: CAQVAHQLYGYTF

D: TRBD2
J: TRBJ2-5
size: NA
V: TRBV4-1
DNA: TGCGCCAGCAGCCGAGAAGGCGGGGGAAGGGAGACCCAGTACTTC
CDR3: CASSREGGGRETQYF

D: NA
J: TRBJ2-1
size: few
V: TRBV28
DNA: TGTGCCAGCACCTCGGCCGGGGACCCCAGCTCCTACAATGAGCAGTTCTTC
CDR3: CASTSAGDPSSYNEQFF

D: TRBD1
J: TRBJ2-7
size: NA
V: TRBV5-1
DNA: TGCGCCAGCAGCTTGATGGGACAGGGGGCACGTGAGCAGTACTTC
CDR3: CASSLMGQGAREQYF

D: NA
J: TRBJ2-3
size: NA
V: TRBV29-1
DNA: TGCAGCGTTGAAGAGGCGCAGTATTTT
CDR3: CSVEEAQYF

D: TRBD1
J: TRBJ2-5
size: few
V: TRBV27
DNA: TGTGCCAGCAGCCCAACTCGACAGGGGGCTAAGACCCAGTACTTC
CDR3: CASSPTRQGAKTQYF

D: NA
J: TRBJ2-1
size: NA
V: TRBV6-1
DNA: TGTGCCGGGACCGAGGCCAATGAGCAGTTCTTC
CDR3: CAGTEANEQFF

D: NA
J: TRBJ2-5
size: once
V: TRBV11-3
DNA: TGTGCCAGCAGCTTAAACCCGGGACCCAGGGAGACCCAGTACTTC
CDR3: CASSLNPGPRETQYF

D: TRBD1
J: TRBJ1-2
size: NA
V: TRBV4-1
DNA: TGCGCCAGCAGCCAATACGCGATCGGACAGGGGGCGCTGAGTGGCTACACCTTC
CDR3: CASSQYAIGQGALSGYTF

D: NA
J: TRBJ1-3
size: NA
V: TRBV30
DNA: TGTGCCTGGGGCGGGCCGGTGGGAAACACCATATATTTT
CDR3: CAWGGPVGNTIYF

D: NA
J: TRBJ1-2
size: NA
V: TRBV29-1
DNA: TGCAGCGTTGTAACCGGGACGAACTATGGCTACACCTTC
CDR3: CSVVTGTNYGYTF

D: NA
J: TRBJ1-2
size: NA
V: TRBV30
DNA: TGTGCCTGGAGTGTACAGGGAGGCTATGGCTACACCTTC
CDR3: CAWSVQGGYGYTF

D: NA
J: TRBJ2-5
size: NA
V: TRBV18
DNA: TGTGCCAGCTCATCCCGTCCCTCCCAAGAGACCCAGTACTTC
CDR3: CASSSRPSQETQYF

D: TRBD1
J: TRBJ1-1
size: once
V: TRBV7-9
DNA: TGTGCCAGCAGCCACAGTCCCGGGACAGGGCCTAACACTGAAGCTTTCTTT
CDR3: CASSHSPGTGPNTEAFF

D: NA
J: TRBJ1-6
size: once
V: TRBV4-2
DNA: TGTGCCAGCAGCCAAGATATGGGGGCTCAATCACCCCTCCACTTT
CDR3: CASSQDMGAQSPLHF

D: NA
J: TRBJ1-5
size: NA
V: TRBV18
DNA: TGTGCCAGCTCGCCGAGGGCAGGGGATCAGCCCCAGCATTTT
CDR3: CASSPRAGDQPQHF

D: NA
J: TRBJ2-7
size: NA
V: TRBV7-2
DNA: TGTGCCAGCAGCTTAGGGACAGAGTACGAGCAGTACTTC
CDR3: CASSLGTEYEQYF

D: TRBD1
J: TRBJ1-6
size: NA
V: TRBV6-1
DNA: TGTGCCAGCAGTGATGTCGACAGGGGGCTTAATTCACCCCTCCACTTT
CDR3: CASSDVDRGLNSPLHF

D: TRBD1
J: TRBJ1-1
size: once
V: TRBV25-1
DNA: TGTGCCAGCATGGGGGAGGGACAGGGGGCCGGAGCTTTCTTT
CDR3: CASMGEGQGAGAFF

D: NA
J: TRBJ2-5
size: few
V: TRBV2
DNA: TGTGCCAGCACCTCGGACAGTCAAGAGACCCAGTACTTC
CDR3: CASTSDSQETQYF

D: TRBD1
J: TRBJ2-7
size: NA
V: TRBV15
DNA: TGTGCCACCAGCAGAGAGATGGGTGGTAACCGGGACAGGGCCGCCTACGAGCAGTACTTC
CDR3: CATSREMGGNRDRAAYEQYF

D: TRBD1
J: TRBJ2-1
size: NA
V: TRBV29-1
DNA: TGCAGCGTTGACACCCGCGAGACAGGGGTCGTGCGGGGCTCCTACAATGAGCAGTTCTTC
CDR3: CSVDTRETGVVRGSYNEQFF

D: NA
J: TRBJ1-1
size: NA
V: TRBV6-5
DNA: TGTGCCAGCGCGAGACAGGCGGTTACTGAAGCTTTCTTT
CDR3: CASARQAVTEAFF

D: NA
J: TRBJ1-4
size: NA
V: TRBV9
DNA: TGTGCCAGCAGCGTAGCCCCGGCGGGTGAAAAACTGTTTTTT
CDR3: CASSVAPAGEKLFF

D: NA
J: TRBJ2-6
size: NA
V: TRBV5-1
DNA: TGCGCCAGCAGCTTGGAGGGCCGGGCTACCACCTCTGGGGCCAACGTCCTGACTTTC
CDR3: CASSLEGRATTSGANVLTF

D: NA
J: TRBJ2-7
size: few
V: TRBV27
DNA: TGTGCCAGCAGTTTTCTGGGTCGCTCCTACGAGCAGTACTTC
CDR3: CASSFLGRSYEQYF

D: NA
J: TRBJ1-4
size: NA
V: TRBV29-1
DNA: TGCAGCGTCCTCCAGGGGAATAATGAAAAACTGTTTTTT
CDR3: CSVLQGNNEKLFF

D: NA
J: TRBJ2-5
size: few
V: TRBV9
DNA: TGTGCCAGCAGCGTACGGTCCCAAGAGACCCAGTACTTC
CDR3: CASSVRSQETQYF

D: NA
J: TRBJ2-2
size: NA
V: TRBV29-1
DNA: TGCAGCGTTGAAGGTTCGGGGCAGGGGTCCGGGGAGCTGTTTTTT
CDR3: CSVEGSGQGSGELFF

D: TRBD1
J: TRBJ1-5
size: NA
V: TRBV28
DNA: TGTGCCAGCAGTACTAGGACAGGGGGACGCAATCAGCCCCAGCATTTT
CDR3: CASSTRTGGRNQPQHF

D: NA
J: TRBJ1-1
size: NA
V: TRBV7-2
DNA: TGTGCCAGCAGCTTAGGACGGATTAACACTGAAGCTTTCTTT
CDR3: CASSLGRINTEAFF

D: NA
J: TRBJ1-1
size: few
V: TRBV18
DNA: TGTGCCAGCCGTGGACAGCAGGGCACTGAAGCTTTCTTT
CDR3: CASRGQQGTEAFF

D: NA
J: TRBJ1-4
size: few
V: TRBV23-1
DNA: TGCGCCAGCAGTCAACACCGGGAGGATGAAAAACTGTTTTTT
CDR3: CASSQHREDEKLFF

D: NA
J: TRBJ2-7
size: NA
V: TRBV5-1
DNA: TGCGCCAGCAGCTTGGACAGGACCTACGAGCAGTACTTC
CDR3: CASSLDRTYEQYF

D: NA
J: TRBJ2-3
size: NA
V: TRBV15
DNA: TGTGCCACCAGCAGAGTCCGGGACTCTACGCAGTATTTT
CDR3: CATSRVRDSTQYF

D: TRBD2
J: TRBJ2-6
size: NA
V: TRBV5-4
DNA: TGTGCCACCCGACGTTCGGGGGGGGCTGGGGCCAACGTCCTGACTTTC
CDR3: CATRRSGGAGANVLTF

D: NA
J: TRBJ2-3
size: few
V: TRBV29-1
DNA: TGCAGCGTTGAATCGGGTACAGATACGCAGTATTTT
CDR3: CSVESGTDTQYF

D: NA
J: TRBJ1-1
size: NA
V: TRBV29-1
DNA: TGCAGCGTTAGCACCAGCGAAGCTTTCTTT
CDR3: CSVSTSEAFF

D: TRBD1
J: TRBJ1-2
size: NA
V: TRBV30
DNA: TGTGCCTGGAGTCCATGGGACAGGCTCTATGGCTACACCTTC
CDR3: CAWSPWDRLYGYTF

D: TRBD1
J: TRBJ1-2
size: NA
V: TRBV4-2
DNA: TGTGCCAGCAGCCAGACCGGGACAGGGGGCTCTGGCTACACCTTC
CDR3: CASSQTGTGGSGYTF

D: NA
J: TRBJ2-3
size: few
V: TRBV11-2
DNA: TGTGCCAGTCCTGAGTGGGGGAAAGCAGATACGCAGTATTTT
CDR3: CASPEWGKADTQYF

D: NA
J: TRBJ2-7
size: NA
V: TRBV30
DNA: TGTGCCTGGAGTGTTGTGGGGGGTTATTACGAGCAGTACTTC
CDR3: CAWSVVGGYYEQYF

D: NA
J: TRBJ2-7
size: NA
V: TRBV6-5
DNA: TGTGCCAGCAGGCCGGGACACCGGCTGGACTACGAGCAGTACTTC
CDR3: CASRPGHRLDYEQYF

D: NA
J: TRBJ2-7
size: NA
V: TRBV18
DNA: TGTGCCAGCTCACCAGGGGGCGAGCAGTACTTC
CDR3: CASSPGGEQYF

D: NA
J: TRBJ2-5
size: NA
V: TRBV10-3
DNA: TGTGCCTCCAGGGAGGACGGGCAAGAGACCCAGTACTTC
CDR3: CASREDGQETQYF

D: NA
J: TRBJ1-2
size: NA
V: TRBV5-1
DNA: TGCGCCAGCAGCCCTCAGGTCGGAGCGGGAGGCTACACCTTC
CDR3: CASSPQVGAGGYTF